This T cell receptor beta chain is from a study of siplizumab effects on memory and regulatory T cells. CDR1 and CDR2 (germline): SGDLS, YYNGEE. CDR3 length: 15 residues. After removal of 2 bases from V and 2 bases from J, the junction contained 4 bases not matched to a gene. Details on this clone: The antigen remains undetermined.

General study points: Researchers could not give a naive or memory phenotype to roughly 75-95% of proliferating CD4+ or CD8+ clones. The study found naive T cells seemingly more diverse than memory cells and seemingly major alloresponse contributors.

The method was immunoSEQ multiplex PCR; TCRdb's version includes in-frame clones alone and lacks a portion of them. Among approximately 120,000 clones listed, just over 90% were seen once. This rearrangement joins TRBV9 to TRBJ2-1; 7 bases align to TRBD2. Input material: Tregs sorted from blood. The sequence was obtained from a human donor in good health. The CDR3 DNA reads as TGTGCCAGCAGCGTCGACGGGGGGACCTACAATGAGCAGTTCTTC. Residues: CASSVDGGTYNEQFF.